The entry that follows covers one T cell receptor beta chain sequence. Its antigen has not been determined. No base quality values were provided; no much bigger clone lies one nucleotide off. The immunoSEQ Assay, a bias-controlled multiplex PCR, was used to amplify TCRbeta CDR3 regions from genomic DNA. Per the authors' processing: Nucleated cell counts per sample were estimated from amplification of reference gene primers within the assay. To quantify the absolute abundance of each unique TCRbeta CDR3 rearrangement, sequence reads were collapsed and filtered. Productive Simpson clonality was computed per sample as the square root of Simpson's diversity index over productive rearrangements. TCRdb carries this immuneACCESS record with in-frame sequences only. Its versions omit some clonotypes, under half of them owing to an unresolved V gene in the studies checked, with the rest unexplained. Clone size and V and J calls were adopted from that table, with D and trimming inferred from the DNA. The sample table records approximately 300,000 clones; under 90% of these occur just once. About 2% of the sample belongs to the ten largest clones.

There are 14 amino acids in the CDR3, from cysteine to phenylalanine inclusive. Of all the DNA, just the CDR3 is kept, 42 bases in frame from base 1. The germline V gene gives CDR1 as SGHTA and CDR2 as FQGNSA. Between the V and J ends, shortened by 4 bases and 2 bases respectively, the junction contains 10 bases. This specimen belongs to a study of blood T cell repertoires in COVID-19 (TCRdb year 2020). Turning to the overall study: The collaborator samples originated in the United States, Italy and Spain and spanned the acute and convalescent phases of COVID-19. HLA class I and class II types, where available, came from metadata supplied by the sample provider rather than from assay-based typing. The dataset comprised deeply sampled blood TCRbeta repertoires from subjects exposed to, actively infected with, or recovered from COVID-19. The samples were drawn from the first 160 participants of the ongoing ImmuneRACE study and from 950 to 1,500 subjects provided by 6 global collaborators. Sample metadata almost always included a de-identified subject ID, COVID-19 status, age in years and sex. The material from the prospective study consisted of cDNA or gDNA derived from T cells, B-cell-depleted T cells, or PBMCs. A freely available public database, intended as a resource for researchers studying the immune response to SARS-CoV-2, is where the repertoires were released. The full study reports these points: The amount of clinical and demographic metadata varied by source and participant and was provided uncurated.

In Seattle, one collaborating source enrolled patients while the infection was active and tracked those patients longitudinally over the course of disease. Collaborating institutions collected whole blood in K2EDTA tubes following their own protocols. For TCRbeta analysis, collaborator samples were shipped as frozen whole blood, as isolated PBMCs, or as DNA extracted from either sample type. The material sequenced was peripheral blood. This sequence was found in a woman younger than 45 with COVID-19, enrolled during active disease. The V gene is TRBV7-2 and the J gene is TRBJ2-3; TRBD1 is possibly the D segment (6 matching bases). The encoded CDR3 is CASSYRAVTDTQYF. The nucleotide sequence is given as TGTGCCAGCAGCTACAGGGCGGTCACAGATACGCAGTATTTT.